Below are 9 T cell receptor beta chains sequenced from a single sample in a study of cytomegalovirus exposure and HLA in healthy donors (dated by TCRdb to between 2016 and 2019). The library was built by means of the immunoSEQ multiplex PCR assay. TCRdb mirrors the immuneACCESS table, restricted to in-frame sequences. Some clones are absent from its copies; in checked studies, under half trace to an unresolved V gene, and the reason for the others is unknown. This sample gives 85,000 to 120,000 clones in total; about 95% of them show up just once. The ten largest clonotypes hold approximately 1% of the sample. Sequenced material: PBMCs. The receptors here all came from a woman under 30 in good health and CMV-seronegative.

The chain links TRBV7-2 to TRBJ2-7; possibly TRBD2 for D (7 bases). The germline V gene encodes CDR1 SGHTA and CDR2 FQGNSA. The CDR3 spans 14 residues. Trimming removed 0 bases at V and 4 bases at J, with 10 bases between. CDR3: CASSLAGGAYEQYF. The DNA for the CDR3 is TGTGCCAGCAGCTTAGCAGGGGGGGCTTACGAGCAGTACTTC. The variable domain in full, completed from reference TRBV7-2 and TRBJ2-7, reads GAGVSQSPSNKVTEKGKDVELRCDPISGHTALYWYRQSLGQGLEFLIYFQGNSAPDKSGLPSDRFSAERTGGSVSTLTIQRTQQEDSAVYLCASSLAGGAYEQYFGPGTRLTVT.

This clone has just one count. This sequence joins TRBV12-5 and TRBJ2-1; 7 bases match TRBD2. This CDR3 has 16 residues. Germline-derived CDR1 and CDR2 are LGHNT and FRNRAP. V was pared by 7 bases and J by 8 bases, with 17 bases of the junction left unmatched. The CDR3 coding sequence is TGTGCTAGTGCCCAAGAAGTCGGGGGAGGGCCGTATGAGCAGTTCTTC. Residues: CASAQEVGGGPYEQFF. Full variable domain (remainder filled in from reference TRBV12-5 and TRBJ2-1): DARVTQTPRHKVTEMGQEVTMRCQPILGHNTVFWYRQTMMQGLELLAYFRNRAPLDDSGMPKDRFSAEMPDATLATLKIQPSEPRDSAVYFCASAQEVGGGPYEQFFGPGTRLTVL.

The chain joins TRBV9 to TRBJ1-1; no firm D call. The germline V gene encodes CDR1 SGDLS and CDR2 YYNGEE. V lost 5 bases, J lost 0 bases, and 20 bases lay in between. The CDR3 is made up of 17 amino acids. CDR3 coding DNA: TGTGCCAGCAGTTCTACCGAAGTGGGCAGCTTGAACACTGAAGCTTTCTTT. It is translated as CASSSTEVGSLNTEAFF.

The CDR3 coding sequence is TGTGCCAGCAGCTTAGGGGCAGGAGGGGGCCAGTTCCAAGAGACCCAGTACTTC. It codes for CASSLGAGGGQFQETQYF. The V and J genes are TRBV7-9 and TRBJ2-5; D might be TRBD1 (7 bases). There are 18 residues in the CDR3. CDR1 and CDR2 from the germline V gene are SEHNR and FQNEAQ (reference sequence). The V end was cut by 1 base, the J end by 1 base, with 19 bases between.

A single count supports this clone. V is TRBV10-1 and J is TRBJ2-7; TRBD2 might be the D (5 bases). The CDR3 covers 12 residues. V lost 5 bases, J lost 6 bases, and 11 bases lay in between. The germline gives CDR1 WNHNN, CDR2 SYGVQD (reference sequence). CDR3 DNA: TGCGCCAGCAGTAGAACTAGTGGCGAGCAGTACTTC. Its protein product is CASSRTSGEQYF.

The chain carries TRBV4-1 and TRBJ2-5; 8 bases align to TRBD1. Per germline, CDR1 MGHRA and CDR2 YSYEKL. This CDR3 comprises 15 residues. Trimming at V came to 5 bases and at J to 3 bases, leaving 8 bases not matched to a gene. CDR3 residues: CASSSGDRREETQYF. The DNA for the CDR3 is TGCGCCAGCAGCTCCGGGGACAGGCGGGAAGAGACCCAGTACTTC.

This clone came up once. The chain links TRBV7-8 to TRBJ1-1; unclear D gene. V was trimmed by 2 bases and J by 11 bases, leaving 18 bases between them. This CDR3 has 14 amino acids. Germline CDR1 is SGHVS and CDR2 is FQNEAQ. CDR3 loop: CASSLTGTALGAFF. In nucleotides, the CDR3 is TGTGCCAGCAGCTTAACGGGAACGGCTCTCGGGGCTTTCTTT.

V is TRBV5-4 and J is TRBJ2-7, with D perhaps TRBD1 (6 bases). The V gene's germline CDR1 is SGHNT and CDR2 YYREEE (reference sequence). Deletions cut 3 bases from V and 3 bases from J, with 13 bases between. The CDR3 extends over 14 amino acids. As DNA, the CDR3 is TGTGCCAGCAGCTCCAGGACAGAGCACTACGAGCAGTACTTC. Encoded protein: CASSSRTEHYEQYF.

The chain combines TRBV6-5 with TRBJ2-2; D may be TRBD1 (7 bases). CDR1 MNHEY and CDR2 SVGAGI come from the germline V gene. The CDR3 is 15 residues long. V was clipped by 5 bases and J by 4 bases, with 14 bases between them. The CDR3 DNA is TGTGCCAGCAGTACCCAGGGGGGTGGCACCGGGGAGCTGTTTTTT. Translating it yields CASSTQGGGTGELFF.